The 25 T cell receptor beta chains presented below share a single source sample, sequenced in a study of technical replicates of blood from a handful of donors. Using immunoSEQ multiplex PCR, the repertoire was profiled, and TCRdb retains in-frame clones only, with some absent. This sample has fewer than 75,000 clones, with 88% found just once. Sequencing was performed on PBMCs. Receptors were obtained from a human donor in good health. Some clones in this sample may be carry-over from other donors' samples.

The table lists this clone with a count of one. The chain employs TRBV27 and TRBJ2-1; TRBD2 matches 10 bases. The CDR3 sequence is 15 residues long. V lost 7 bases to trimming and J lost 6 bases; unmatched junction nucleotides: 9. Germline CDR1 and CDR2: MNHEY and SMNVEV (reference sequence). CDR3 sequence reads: CASNPAGGPSNEQFF. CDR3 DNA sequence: TGTGCCAGCAATCCAGCGGGGGGGCCCAGCAATGAGCAGTTCTTC.

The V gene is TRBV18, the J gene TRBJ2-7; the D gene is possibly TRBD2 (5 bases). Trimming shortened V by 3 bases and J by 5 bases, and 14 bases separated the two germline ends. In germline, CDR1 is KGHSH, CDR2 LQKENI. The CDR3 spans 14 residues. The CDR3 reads CASSPVGVRDEQYF. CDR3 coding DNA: TGTGCCAGCTCACCGGTCGGGGTGAGGGACGAGCAGTACTTC. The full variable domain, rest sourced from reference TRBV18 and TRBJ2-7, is NAGVMQNPRHLVRRRGQEARLRCSPMKGHSHVYWYRQLPEEGLKFMVYLQKENIIDESGMPKERFSAEFPKEGPSILRIQQVVRGDSAAYFCASSPVGVRDEQYFGPGTRLTVT.

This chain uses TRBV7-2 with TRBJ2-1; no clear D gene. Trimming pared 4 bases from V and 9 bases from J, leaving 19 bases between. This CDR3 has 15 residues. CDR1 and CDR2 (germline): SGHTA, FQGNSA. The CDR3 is CASSSPSVRVAEQFF. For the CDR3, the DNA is TGTGCCAGCAGCTCCCCATCGGTTCGAGTAGCTGAGCAGTTCTTC.

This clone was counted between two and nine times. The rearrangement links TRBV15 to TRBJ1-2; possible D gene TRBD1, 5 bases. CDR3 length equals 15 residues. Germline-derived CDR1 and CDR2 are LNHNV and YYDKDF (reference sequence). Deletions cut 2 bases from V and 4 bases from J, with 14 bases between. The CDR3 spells CATSRKTTDLYGYTF. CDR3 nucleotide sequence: TGTGCCACCAGCAGAAAAACGACAGACCTCTATGGCTACACCTTC.

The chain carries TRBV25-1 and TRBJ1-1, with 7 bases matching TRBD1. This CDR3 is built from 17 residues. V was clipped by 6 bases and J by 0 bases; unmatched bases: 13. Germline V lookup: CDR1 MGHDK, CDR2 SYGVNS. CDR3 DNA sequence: TGTGCCAGCAGCCCCGACAGGGCGCCCCCGATGAACACTGAAGCTTTCTTT. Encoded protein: CASSPDRAPPMNTEAFF.

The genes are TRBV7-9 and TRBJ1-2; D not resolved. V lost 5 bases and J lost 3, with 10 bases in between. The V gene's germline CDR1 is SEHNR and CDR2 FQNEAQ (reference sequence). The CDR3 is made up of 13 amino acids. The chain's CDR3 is CASSPQIYYGYTF. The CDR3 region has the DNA TGTGCCAGCAGCCCCCAGATATACTATGGCTACACCTTC.

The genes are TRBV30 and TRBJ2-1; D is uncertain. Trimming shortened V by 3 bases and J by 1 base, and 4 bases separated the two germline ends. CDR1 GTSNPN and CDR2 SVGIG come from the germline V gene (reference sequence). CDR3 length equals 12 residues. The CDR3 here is CAWSPSYNEQFF. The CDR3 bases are TGTGCCTGGAGCCCTTCCTACAATGAGCAGTTCTTC.

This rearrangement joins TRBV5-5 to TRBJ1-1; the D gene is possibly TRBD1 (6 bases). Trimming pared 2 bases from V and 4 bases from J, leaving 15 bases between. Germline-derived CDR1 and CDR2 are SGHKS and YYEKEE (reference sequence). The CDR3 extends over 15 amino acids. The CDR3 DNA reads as TGTGCCAGCAGCTTAGTGAAGGGGGTGGGCACTGAAGCTTTCTTT. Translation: CASSLVKGVGTEAFF.

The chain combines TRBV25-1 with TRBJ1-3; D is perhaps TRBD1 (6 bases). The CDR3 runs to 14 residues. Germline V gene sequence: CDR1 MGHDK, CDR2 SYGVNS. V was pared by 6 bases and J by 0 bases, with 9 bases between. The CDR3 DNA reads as TGTGCCAGCAGGGGACAAAGCTCTGGAAACACCATATATTTT. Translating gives CASRGQSSGNTIYF. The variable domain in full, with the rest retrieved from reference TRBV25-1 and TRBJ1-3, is EADIYQTPRYLVIGTGKKITLECSQTMGHDKMYWYQQDPGMELHLIHYSYGVNSTEKGDLSSESTVSRIRTEHFPLTLESARPSHTSQYLCASRGQSSGNTIYFGEGSWLTVV.

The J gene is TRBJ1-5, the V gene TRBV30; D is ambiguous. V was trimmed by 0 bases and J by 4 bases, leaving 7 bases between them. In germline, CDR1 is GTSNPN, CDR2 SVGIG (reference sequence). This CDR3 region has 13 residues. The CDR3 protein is CAWSVRRNQPQHF. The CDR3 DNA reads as TGTGCCTGGAGTGTACGCAGAAATCAGCCCCAGCATTTT.

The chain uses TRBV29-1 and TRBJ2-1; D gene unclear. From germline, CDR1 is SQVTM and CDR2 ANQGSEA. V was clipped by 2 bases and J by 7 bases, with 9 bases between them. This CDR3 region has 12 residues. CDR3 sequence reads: CSVERTVNEQFF. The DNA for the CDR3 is TGCAGCGTTGAACGAACAGTAAATGAGCAGTTCTTC.

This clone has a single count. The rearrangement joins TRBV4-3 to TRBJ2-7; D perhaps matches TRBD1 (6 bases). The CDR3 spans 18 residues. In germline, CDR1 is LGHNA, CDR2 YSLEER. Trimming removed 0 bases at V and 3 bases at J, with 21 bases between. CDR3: CASSQDPRGPPPLYEQYF. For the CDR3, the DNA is TGCGCCAGCAGCCAAGACCCCAGGGGACCACCCCCTCTCTACGAGCAGTACTTC.

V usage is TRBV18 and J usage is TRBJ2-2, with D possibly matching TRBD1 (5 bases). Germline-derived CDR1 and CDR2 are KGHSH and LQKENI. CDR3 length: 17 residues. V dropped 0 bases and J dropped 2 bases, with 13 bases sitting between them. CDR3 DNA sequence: TGTGCCAGCTCACCACCGTCCAGGGTTATCAACACCGGGGAGCTGTTTTTT. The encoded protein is CASSPPSRVINTGELFF.

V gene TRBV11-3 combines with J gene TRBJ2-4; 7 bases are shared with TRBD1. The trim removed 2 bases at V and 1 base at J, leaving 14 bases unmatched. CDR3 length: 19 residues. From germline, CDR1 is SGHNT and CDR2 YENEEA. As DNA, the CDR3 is TGTGCCAGCAGCTTACAAGGGGGCAATAGCGTTCTTGCCAAAAACATTCAGTACTTC. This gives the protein CASSLQGGNSVLAKNIQYF.

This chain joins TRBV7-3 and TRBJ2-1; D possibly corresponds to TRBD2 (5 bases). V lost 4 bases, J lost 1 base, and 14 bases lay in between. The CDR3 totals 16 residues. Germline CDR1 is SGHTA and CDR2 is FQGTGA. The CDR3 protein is CASSSQRAVSYNEQFF. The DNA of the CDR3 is TGTGCCAGCAGCTCCCAAAGAGCGGTATCCTACAATGAGCAGTTCTTC.

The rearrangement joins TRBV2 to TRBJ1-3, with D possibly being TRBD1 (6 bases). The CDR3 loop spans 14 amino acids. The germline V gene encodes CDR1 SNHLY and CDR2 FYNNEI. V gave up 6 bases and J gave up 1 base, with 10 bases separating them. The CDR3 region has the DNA TGTGCCAGCAGGAGTCAGGGGTCTGGAAACACCATATATTTT. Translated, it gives CASRSQGSGNTIYF.

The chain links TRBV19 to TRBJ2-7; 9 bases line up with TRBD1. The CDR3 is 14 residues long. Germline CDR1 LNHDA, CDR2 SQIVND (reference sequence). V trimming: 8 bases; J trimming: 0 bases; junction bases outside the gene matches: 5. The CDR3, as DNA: TGTGCCAGTGGAGGGACAGGGAGCTCCTACGAGCAGTACTTC. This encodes CASGGTGSSYEQYF.

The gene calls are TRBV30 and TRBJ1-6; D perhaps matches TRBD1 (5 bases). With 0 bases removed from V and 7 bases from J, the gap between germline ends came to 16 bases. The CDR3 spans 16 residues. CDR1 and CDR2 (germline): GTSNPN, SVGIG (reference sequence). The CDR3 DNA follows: TGTGCCTGGAGTGTGGGCAGGGCGGACGGAAATTCACCCCTCCACTTT. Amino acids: CAWSVGRADGNSPLHF.

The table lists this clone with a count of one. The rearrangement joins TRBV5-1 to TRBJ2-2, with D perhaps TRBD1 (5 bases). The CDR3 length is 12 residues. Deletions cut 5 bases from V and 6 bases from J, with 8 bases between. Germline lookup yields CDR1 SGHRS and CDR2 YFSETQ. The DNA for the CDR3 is TGCGCCAGCAGGCAGGGTCCCGGGGAGCTGTTTTTT. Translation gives CASRQGPGELFF.

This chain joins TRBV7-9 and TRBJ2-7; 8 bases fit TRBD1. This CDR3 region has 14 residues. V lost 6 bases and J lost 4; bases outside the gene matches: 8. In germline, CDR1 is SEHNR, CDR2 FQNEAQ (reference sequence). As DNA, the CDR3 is TGTGCCAGCAGGTTCGGACAGGGTGTATACGAGCAGTACTTC. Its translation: CASRFGQGVYEQYF.

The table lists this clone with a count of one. Here the CDR3 DNA reads TGTGCCAGCAGCATTAGCGGGAGAAACGACGAGCAGTACTTC. Translation: CASSISGRNDEQYF. The chain combines TRBV9 with TRBJ2-7; TRBD2 matches 9 bases. This CDR3 is 14 amino acids long. V lost 4 bases, J lost 5 bases, and 7 bases stayed unmatched. The germline CDR1 and CDR2 sequences are SGDLS and YYNGEE. Variable domain in full (rest from reference TRBV9 and TRBJ2-7): DSGVTQTPKHLITATGQRVTLRCSPRSGDLSVYWYQQSLDQGLQFLIQYYNGEERAKGNILERFSAQQFPDLHSELNLSSLELGDSALYFCASSISGRNDEQYFGPGTRLTVT.

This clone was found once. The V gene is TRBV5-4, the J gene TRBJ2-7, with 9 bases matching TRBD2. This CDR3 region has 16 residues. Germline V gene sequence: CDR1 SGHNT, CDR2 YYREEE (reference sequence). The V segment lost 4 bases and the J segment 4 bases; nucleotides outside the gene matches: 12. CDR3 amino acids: CASSSYGGGGEYEQYF. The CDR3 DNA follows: TGTGCCAGCAGCAGTTACGGGGGCGGGGGGGAATACGAGCAGTACTTC.

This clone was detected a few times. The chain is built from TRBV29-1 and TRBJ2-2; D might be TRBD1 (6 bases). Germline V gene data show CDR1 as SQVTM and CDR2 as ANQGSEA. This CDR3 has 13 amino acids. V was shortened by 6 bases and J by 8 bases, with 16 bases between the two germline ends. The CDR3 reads CSVGTGIGGELFF. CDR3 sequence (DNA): TGCAGCGTGGGAACAGGGATCGGGGGGGAGCTGTTTTTT.

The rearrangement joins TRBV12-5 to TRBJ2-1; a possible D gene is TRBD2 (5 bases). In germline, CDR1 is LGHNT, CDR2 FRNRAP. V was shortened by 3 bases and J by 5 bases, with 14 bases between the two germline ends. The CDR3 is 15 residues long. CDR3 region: CASGFHGEEDNEQFF. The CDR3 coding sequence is TGTGCTAGTGGTTTTCACGGGGAAGAGGACAATGAGCAGTTCTTC.

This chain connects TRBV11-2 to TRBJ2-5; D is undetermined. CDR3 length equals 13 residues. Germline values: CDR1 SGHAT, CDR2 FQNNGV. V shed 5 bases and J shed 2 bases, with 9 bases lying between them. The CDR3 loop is CASSIQQQETQYF. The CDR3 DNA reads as TGTGCCAGCAGCATCCAACAGCAAGAGACCCAGTACTTC.